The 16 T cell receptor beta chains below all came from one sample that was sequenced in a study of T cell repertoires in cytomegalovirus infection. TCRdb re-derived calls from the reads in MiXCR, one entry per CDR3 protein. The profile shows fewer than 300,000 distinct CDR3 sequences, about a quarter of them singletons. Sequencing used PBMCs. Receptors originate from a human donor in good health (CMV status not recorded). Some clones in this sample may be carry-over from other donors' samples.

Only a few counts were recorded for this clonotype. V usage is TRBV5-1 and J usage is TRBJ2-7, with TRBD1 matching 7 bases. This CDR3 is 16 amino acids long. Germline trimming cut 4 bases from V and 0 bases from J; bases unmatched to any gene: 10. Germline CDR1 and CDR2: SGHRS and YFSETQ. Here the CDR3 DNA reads TGCGCCAGCAGCATCGCCCCGGGACAGAGCTCCTACGAGCAGTACTTC. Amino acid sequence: CASSIAPGQSSYEQYF.

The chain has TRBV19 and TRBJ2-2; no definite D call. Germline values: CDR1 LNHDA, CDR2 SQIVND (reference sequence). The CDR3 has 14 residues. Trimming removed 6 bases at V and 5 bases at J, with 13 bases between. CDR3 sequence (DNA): TGTGCCAGTAGCACCAGTCAGGCAACCGGGGAGCTGTTTTTT. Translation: CASSTSQATGELFF. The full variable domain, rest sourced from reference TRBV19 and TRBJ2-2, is DGGITQSPKYLFRKEGQNVTLSCEQNLNHDAMYWYRQDPGQGLRLIYYSQIVNDFQKGDIAEGYSVSREKKESFPLTVTSAQKNPTAFYLCASSTSQATGELFFGEGSRLTVL.

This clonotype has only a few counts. Here the CDR3 DNA reads TGTGCCACGACTGGTAGCTCCTACGAGCAGTACTTC. Translating gives CATTGSSYEQYF. The chain links TRBV28 to TRBJ2-7; no clear D gene. CDR1 is MDHEN, CDR2 SYDVKM, per germline. The CDR3 runs to 12 residues. Trimming stripped 10 bases from V and 0 bases from J, with 10 bases between.

CDR3 loop: CASSPLALQETQYF. CDR3 coding DNA: TGTGCCAGCAGTCCTCTAGCGCTTCAAGAGACCCAGTACTTC. The chain joins TRBV7-2 to TRBJ2-5, with TRBD2 as a possible D gene (6 bases). Trimming took 6 bases from V and 2 from J, leaving 13 bases between them. Germline V gene sequence: CDR1 SGHTA, CDR2 FQGNSA. The CDR3 spans 14 residues.

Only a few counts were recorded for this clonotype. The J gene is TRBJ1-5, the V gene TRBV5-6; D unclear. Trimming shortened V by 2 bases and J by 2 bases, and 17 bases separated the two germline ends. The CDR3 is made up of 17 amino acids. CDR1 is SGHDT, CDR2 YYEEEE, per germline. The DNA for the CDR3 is TGTGCCAGCAGCTTAGGGCTGGGCGGGAATGGCAATCAGCCCCAGCATTTT. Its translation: CASSLGLGGNGNQPQHF.

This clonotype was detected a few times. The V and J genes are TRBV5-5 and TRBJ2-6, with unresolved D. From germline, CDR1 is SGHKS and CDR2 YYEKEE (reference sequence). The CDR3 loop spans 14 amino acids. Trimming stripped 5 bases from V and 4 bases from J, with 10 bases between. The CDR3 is CASSIVSGANVLTF. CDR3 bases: TGTGCCAGCAGTATAGTTTCAGGGGCCAACGTCCTGACTTTC. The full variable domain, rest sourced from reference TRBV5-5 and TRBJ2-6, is DAGVTQSPTHLIKTRGQQVTLRCSPISGHKSVSWYQQVLGQGPQFIFQYYEKEERGRGNFPDRFSARQFPNYSSELNVNALLLGDSALYLCASSIVSGANVLTFGAGSRLTVL.

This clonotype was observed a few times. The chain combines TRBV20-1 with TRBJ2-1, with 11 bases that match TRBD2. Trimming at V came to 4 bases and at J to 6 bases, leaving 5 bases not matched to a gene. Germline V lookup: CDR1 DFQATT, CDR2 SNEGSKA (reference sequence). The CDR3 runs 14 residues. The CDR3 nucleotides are TGCAGTGCTAAGACTAGCGGGGCGCCCAATGAGCAGTTCTTC. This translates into CSAKTSGAPNEQFF.

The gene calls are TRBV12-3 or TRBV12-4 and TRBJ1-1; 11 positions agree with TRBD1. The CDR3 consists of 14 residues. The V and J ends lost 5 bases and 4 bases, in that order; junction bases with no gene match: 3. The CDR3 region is CASSVGQGVTEAFF. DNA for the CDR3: TGTGCCAGCAGTGTGGGACAGGGGGTCACTGAAGCTTTCTTT.

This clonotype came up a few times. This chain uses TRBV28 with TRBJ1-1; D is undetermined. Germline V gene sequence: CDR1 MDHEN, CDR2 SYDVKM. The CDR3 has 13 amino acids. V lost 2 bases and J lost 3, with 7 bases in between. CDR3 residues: CASSLRQHTEAFF. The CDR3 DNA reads TGTGCCAGCAGTTTACGGCAGCACACTGAAGCTTTCTTT.

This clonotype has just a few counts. In DNA, the CDR3 is TGCGCCAGCAGCTTGGGTGCCCTCTACGAGCAGTACTTC. Translated: CASSLGALYEQYF. The chain links TRBV5-1 to TRBJ2-7; D is unresolved. With 0 bases removed from V and 3 bases from J, the gap between germline ends came to 7 bases. The CDR3 has 13 amino acids. The germline gives CDR1 SGHRS, CDR2 YFSETQ.

CDR3 nucleotide sequence: TGTGCCAGCAGCTCCCTCAGGGTGTTCCTGGGCAACGAGCAGTACTTC. It codes for CASSSLRVFLGNEQYF. The rearrangement uses TRBV11-2 and TRBJ2-7; possible D gene TRBD1, 5 bases. The germline gives CDR1 SGHAT, CDR2 FQNNGV. Trimming took 4 bases from V and 5 from J, leaving 21 bases between them. There are 16 residues in the CDR3.

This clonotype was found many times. The CDR3 protein is CASSLASGAVGETQYF. The CDR3 DNA reads TGTGCCAGCAGCTTGGCTAGCGGGGCGGTGGGAGAGACCCAGTACTTC. This chain uses TRBV7-2 with TRBJ2-5; 9 bases match TRBD2. CDR3 length equals 16 residues. Germline CDR1 reads SGHTA; CDR2 reads FQGNSA. V dropped 3 bases and J dropped 4; count of bases not matched to a gene: 9.

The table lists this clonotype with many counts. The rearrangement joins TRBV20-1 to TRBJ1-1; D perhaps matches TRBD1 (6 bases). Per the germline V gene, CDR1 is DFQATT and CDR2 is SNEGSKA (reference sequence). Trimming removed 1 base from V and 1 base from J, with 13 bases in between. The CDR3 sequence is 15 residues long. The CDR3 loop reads CSARVNPGANTEAFF. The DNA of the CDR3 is TGCAGTGCTAGAGTCAACCCGGGGGCGAACACTGAAGCTTTCTTT.

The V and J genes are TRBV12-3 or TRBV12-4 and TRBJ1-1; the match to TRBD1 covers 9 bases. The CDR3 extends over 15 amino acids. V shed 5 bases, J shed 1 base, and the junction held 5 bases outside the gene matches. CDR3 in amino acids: CASSPGQGTNTEAFF. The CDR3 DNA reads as TGTGCCAGCAGTCCAGGACAGGGGACGAACACTGAAGCTTTCTTT.

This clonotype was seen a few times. The CDR3: CALGTSGYNEQFF. The CDR3 DNA follows: TGTGCCCTCGGGACTAGCGGTTACAATGAGCAGTTCTTC. The chain carries TRBV28 and TRBJ2-1; TRBD2 matches 11 bases. Germline lookup yields CDR1 MDHEN and CDR2 SYDVKM. The V segment lost 11 bases and the J segment 4 bases; nucleotides outside the gene matches: 4. The CDR3 is 13 residues long.

The CDR3 protein is CASSNRRSYTEAFF. The CDR3 region has the DNA TGTGCCAGCAGTAACCGACGGAGTTACACTGAAGCTTTCTTT. This chain links TRBV7-2 with TRBJ1-1, with D hard to call. The CDR3 extends over 14 amino acids. The germline CDR1 and CDR2 sequences are SGHTA and FQGNSA. Trimming took 6 bases from V and 3 from J, leaving 14 bases between them. Full variable domain (outside the CDR3, taken from reference TRBV7-2 and TRBJ1-1): GAGVSQSPSNKVTEKGKDVELRCDPISGHTALYWYRQSLGQGLEFLIYFQGNSAPDKSGLPSDRFSAERTGGSVSTLTIQRTQQEDSAVYLCASSNRRSYTEAFFGQGTRLTVV.